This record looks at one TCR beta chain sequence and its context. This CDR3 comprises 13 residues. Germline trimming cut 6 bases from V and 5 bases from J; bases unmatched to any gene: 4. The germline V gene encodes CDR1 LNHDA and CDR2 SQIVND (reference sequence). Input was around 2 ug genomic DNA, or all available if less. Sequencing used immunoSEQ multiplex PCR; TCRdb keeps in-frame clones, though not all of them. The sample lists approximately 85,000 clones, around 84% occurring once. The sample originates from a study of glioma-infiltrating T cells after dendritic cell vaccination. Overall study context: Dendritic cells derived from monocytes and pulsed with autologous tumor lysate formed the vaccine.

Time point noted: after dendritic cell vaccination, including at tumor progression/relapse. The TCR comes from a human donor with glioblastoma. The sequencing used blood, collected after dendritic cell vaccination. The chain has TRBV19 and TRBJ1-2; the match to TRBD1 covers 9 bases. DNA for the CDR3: TGTGCCAGTAGACTGGGACAGGGATATGGCTACACCTTC. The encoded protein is CASRLGQGYGYTF.